This T cell receptor (beta chain) was documented in a study of blood T cell repertoires in COVID-19. Germline V CDR1 and CDR2: SGHAT, FQDESV (reference sequence). There are 16 residues in the CDR3. Trimming pared 5 bases from V and 4 bases from J, leaving 19 bases between. The authors' processing: The assay estimated nucleated cells by amplifying reference gene primers. TCRdb's copy holds only in-frame clones and misses some; the assay was immunoSEQ multiplex PCR. V and J calls plus clone size are reproduced from that table; the DNA served to infer D and trimming. The repertoire holds under 100,000 clones, with around 87% as singletons.

J is TRBJ2-3 and V is TRBV11-1; no clear D gene. This receptor was taken from a human donor in a cohort sampled during active COVID-19. Sequenced: peripheral blood. In DNA form, the CDR3 reads TGTGCCAGCAGCCCTAAGGCTGGTAGGAGCTCAGATACGCAGTATTTT. Its translation is CASSPKAGRSSDTQYF. Drawing the rest from reference TRBV11-1 and TRBJ2-3, the complete variable domain is EAEVAQSPRYKITEKSQAVAFWCDPISGHATLYWYRQILGQGPELLVQFQDESVVDDSQLPKDRFSAERLKGVDSTLKIQPAELGDSAMYLCASSPKAGRSSDTQYFGPGTRLTVL.